This record covers a single T cell receptor (beta chain). Its target is not known. The CDR3 runs 15 residues. Germline CDR1 is KGHSH and CDR2 is LQKENI. With 3 bases clipped from V and 5 bases from J, the junction kept 6 bases outside the gene matches. This sample's time point: cycle 4 day 1 (C4D1), after less than 7 weeks of nivolumab. Every patient experienced relapse after autologous stem cell transplantation, and brentuximab vedotin exposure varied. These data come from a study of PD-1 blockade in classical Hodgkin lymphoma. Study-wide points: Those patients who began receiving nivolumab less than 1 year after ASCT had lower diversity, and they were excluded. For complete responders, baseline diversity was comparable to that of newly diagnosed patients.

TCRdb keeps only in-frame clones here, not all; method: immunoSEQ multiplex PCR. Of roughly 50,000 clones listed, approximately 86% are singletons. The receptor's source is a human donor with classical Hodgkin lymphoma. Specimen: peripheral blood mononuclear cells (PBMCs), collected before the fourth cycle of nivolumab. This sequence joins TRBV18 and TRBJ1-1; 10 bases line up with TRBD1. CDR3 region: CASSPGQGRETEAFF. The CDR3 nucleotides are TGTGCCAGCTCACCGGGACAGGGGAGAGAAACTGAAGCTTTCTTT.